The 6 T cell receptor beta chains presented below share a single source sample, sequenced in a study of CD8+CD57+ T cells in acquired aplastic anemia. The study profiled TCR beta VDJ and CDR3 using genomic DNA as template. TCRdb fed the reads into MiXCR, producing one record per CDR3 protein. The sample records a few hundred thousand distinct CDR3 sequences, approximately 56% being singletons. Sequenced sample: sorted CD4+, CD8+, or CD8+CD57+ T cells (not recorded which) from PBMCs. The receptors derive from a human donor with severe aplastic anemia or a healthy control (not recorded which).

This clonotype has a single count. The chain has TRBV5-8 and TRBJ1-4, with D possibly TRBD1 on 6 matching bases. V was pared by 1 base and J by 8 bases, with 15 bases between. This CDR3 contains 15 residues. CDR1 is SGHTS, CDR2 YDEGEE, per germline. CDR3 loop: CASSLRGGVREKLFF. The CDR3 DNA sequence: TGTGCCAGCAGCTTGCGTGGGGGCGTTAGGGAAAAACTGTTTTTT.

The chain carries TRBV20-1 and TRBJ1-2, with a possible D match to TRBD1 (5 bases). Between the trimmed V and J ends, which lost 1 base and 6 bases, there was a span of 9 bases. CDR1 and CDR2 from the germline V gene are DFQATT and SNEGSKA (reference sequence). This CDR3 has 12 amino acids. CDR3 coding DNA: TGCAGTGCTAGAGGCGCGGGACATGGCTACACCTTC. It translates to CSARGAGHGYTF.

This CDR3 reads CSVEELSEQYF. Written as DNA, the CDR3 is TGCAGCGTTGAGGAGTTGTCCGAGCAGTACTTC. The chain is built from TRBV29-1 and TRBJ2-7, with unresolved D. The CDR3 consists of 11 residues. Trimming left V 3 bases short and J 6 bases short, with 9 bases between. Germline V lookup: CDR1 SQVTM, CDR2 ANQGSEA.

This clonotype was recorded a few times. A much bigger clone sits one base away, suggesting this may be a read error. The V and J genes are TRBV7-9 and TRBJ1-5; maybe TRBD1 (5 bases). Germline V gene data show CDR1 as SEHNR and CDR2 as FQNEAQ (reference sequence). This CDR3 is built from 14 residues. V lost 4 bases to trimming and J lost 4 bases, with 11 bases between them. The DNA of the CDR3 is TGTGCCAGCAGCTCGGGACGGCCAAATCAGCCCCAGCATTTT. Protein product: CASSSGRPNQPQHF.

This clonotype was detected ten times or more. The V gene is TRBV14, the J gene TRBJ1-2; weak D call: TRBD1 (5 bases). CDR1 and CDR2 from the germline V gene are SGHDN and FVKESK. V lost 1 base, J lost 7 bases, and 10 bases lay in between. This CDR3 region has 13 residues. CDR3: CASSQAGKIGYTF. CDR3 nucleotide sequence: TGTGCCAGCAGCCAAGCAGGGAAAATTGGCTACACCTTC.

The chain is built from TRBV20-1 and TRBJ2-2; D remains unclear. This CDR3 is built from 13 residues. V was pared by 2 bases and J by 0 bases, with 4 bases between. The germline V gene encodes CDR1 DFQATT and CDR2 SNEGSKA (reference sequence). CDR3 nucleotides: TGCAGTGCTAGATGGACGAACACCGGGGAGCTGTTTTTT. It translates to CSARWTNTGELFF.